Described below is a single T cell receptor (beta chain) sequence and its context. This sample stems from a study of identical twins. After removal of 5 bases from V and 5 bases from J, the junction contained 5 bases not matched to a gene. This CDR3 has 13 residues. Germline V lookup: CDR1 MNHNS, CDR2 SASEGT. One entry per CDR3 protein, called by TCRdb with MiXCR from the 5' RACE reads. The repertoire holds about 200,000 distinct CDR3 sequences, with roughly 7.5% as singletons. The same sample was also studied in work on yellow fever vaccine responses in identical twins. That paper notes: After vaccination, twins' T cell response reportedly seemed partly convergent, partly personalized.

This TCR was sampled from a woman aged 18 to 35 in good health. V gene TRBV6-1 combines with J gene TRBJ1-1; 7 nucleotides agree with TRBD1. Sequencing was performed on memory (CD45RO+) T cells sorted from blood. The CDR3 DNA reads TGTGCCAGCAGTAAGGGGGCGGGGACTGAAGCTTTCTTT. Its translation: CASSKGAGTEAFF.